Listed here are 19 T cell receptor beta chains from one sample, sequenced in a study of beta chain features in type 1 diabetes (dated by TCRdb to between 2017 and 2018). These receptors lack a known antigen. General conclusions and limits of the study: A moderate but significant shortening of TCRB CDR3 length was observed in type 1 diabetes patients in all four CD4+ subsets.

The library was made by the immunoSEQ multiplex PCR assay. All of the isolated RNA was reverse transcribed with the High Capacity cDNA Reverse Transcription Kit, so expressed TCRB transcripts were sequenced. TCRdb provides this immuneACCESS table in a form limited to in-frame rearrangements. Some clones are lacking; in checked studies, under half of them reflect an unresolved V gene, and why the rest are absent is not known. The sample includes 640,000 or so clones, with over 12% observed a single time. The ten largest clonotypes hold roughly 0.04% of the sample. The specimen sequenced was naive CD4+ T cells from blood. In light of the paper, this sample's cell subset or site label describes: true naive CD4+ T cells. These receptors originate from a man younger than 35 with type 1 diabetes.

V usage is TRBV7-2 and J usage is TRBJ2-3; 9 bases line up with TRBD1. Germline CDR1 is SGHTA and CDR2 is FQGNSA. CDR3 length equals 16 residues. V lost 0 bases and J lost 11; bases outside the gene matches: 12. This CDR3 reads CASSLAEPGQGSLQYF. The CDR3 bases are TGTGCCAGCAGCTTAGCCGAACCGGGACAGGGCAGTTTGCAGTATTTT.

This clone was found a few times. The V and J genes are TRBV29-1 and TRBJ2-1; TRBD2 aligns across 7 bases. Germline V CDR1 and CDR2: SQVTM, ANQGSEA. The V gene end was trimmed by 8 bases and the J gene end by 9 bases; junction bases not matched to a gene: 13. The CDR3 extends over 13 amino acids. The CDR3 sequence is CSFALTSEGEQFF. As DNA, the CDR3 is TGCAGCTTTGCCCTTACTAGCGAGGGTGAGCAGTTCTTC.

The chain couples TRBV6-5 to TRBJ2-3, with 8 positions matching TRBD1. CDR1 is MNHEY and CDR2 is SVGAGI in the germline V gene. Trimming cost V 6 bases and J 2 bases; bases outside gene matches: 4. The CDR3 covers 14 residues. CDR3 loop: CASRDRGPTDTQYF. DNA of the CDR3: TGTGCCAGCAGAGACAGGGGACCCACAGATACGCAGTATTTT.

This clone was recorded a few times. J is TRBJ2-2 and V is TRBV30; TRBD2 matches 8 bases. Germline V gene sequence: CDR1 GTSNPN, CDR2 SVGIG (reference sequence). With 8 bases clipped from V and 5 bases from J, the junction kept 10 bases outside the gene matches. The length of the CDR3 is 14 residues. The CDR3 nucleotides are TGTGCCCGTCGGGGGGGCCTTGGAACCGGGGAGCTGTTTTTT. Protein: CARRGGLGTGELFF.

This chain uses TRBV19 with TRBJ1-2, with D possibly TRBD1 on 5 matching bases. The CDR3 totals 14 residues. V lost 7 bases to trimming and J lost 8 bases, with 20 bases between them. Germline CDR1 reads LNHDA; CDR2 reads SQIVND (reference sequence). The CDR3 reads CASKSGTDYKGYTF. Here the CDR3 DNA reads TGTGCCAGTAAATCGGGGACCGACTATAAGGGCTACACCTTC.

This clone was picked up a small number of times. The V and J genes are TRBV12-5 and TRBJ2-3, with D perhaps TRBD2 (6 bases). CDR3 length: 15 amino acids. The germline gives CDR1 LGHNT, CDR2 FRNRAP. V gave up 7 bases and J gave up 2 bases, with 16 bases separating them. CDR3 DNA sequence: TGTGCTAGTGCCACTGGCGGGACCTACACAGATACGCAGTATTTT. Amino acid sequence: CASATGGTYTDTQYF.

Only a few counts were recorded for this clone. This chain links TRBV7-9 with TRBJ2-1; D not certain. The V gene's germline CDR1 is SEHNR and CDR2 FQNEAQ (reference sequence). This CDR3 comprises 14 residues. Between the trimmed V and J ends, which lost 6 bases and 7 bases, there was a span of 16 bases. CDR3: CASRRNAWINEQFF. The CDR3 DNA follows: TGTGCCAGCAGACGGAACGCGTGGATAAATGAGCAGTTCTTC.

This clone was counted a few times. This chain uses TRBV29-1 with TRBJ1-5; a possible D gene is TRBD1 (6 bases). Trimming removed 5 bases from V and 5 bases from J, with 16 bases in between. The CDR3 is 14 amino acids. Looked up from germline, CDR1 is SQVTM and CDR2 is ANQGSEA. The CDR3 bases are TGCAGCGTTTTTGCCCCGGACAGCGATCAGCCCCAGCATTTT. The encoded protein is CSVFAPDSDQPQHF.

In regard to this clone: Compared with germline, one end of the junction differs, possibly owing to a read error. The rearrangement joins TRBV7-7 to TRBJ1-4; TRBD1 matches 8 bases. This CDR3 contains 15 residues. CDR1 is SSHAT, CDR2 FNYEAQ, per germline (reference sequence). CDR3 bases: TGTGCTAGCAGCCCTATCCTAGGACAGGGAGCTAAACTGTTTTTT. It specifies CASSPILGQGAKLFF.

This clone was observed a handful of times. The chain has TRBV18 and TRBJ2-2; D ambiguous. Trimming stripped 6 bases from V and 2 bases from J, with 7 bases between. CDR3 size: 13 residues. In germline, CDR1 is KGHSH, CDR2 LQKENI. The CDR3: CASSTFNTGELFF. The CDR3 DNA reads TGTGCCAGCTCTACTTTTAACACCGGGGAGCTGTTTTTT.

This clone was seen more than once but under ten times. This sequence joins TRBV29-1 and TRBJ2-5, with 7 bases lining up with TRBD1. The closer fit of TRBJ2-7 to the DNA end suggests the J call may be wrong. The length of the CDR3 is 14 residues. Germline V gene sequence: CDR1 SQVTM, CDR2 ANQGSEA. CDR3 bases: TGCAGCGTTTGGACAGGCTCGAGCTCCTACGAGCAGTACTTC. This translates into CSVWTGSSSYEQYF.

The chain has TRBV6-4 and TRBJ2-1, with 9 bases identical to TRBD2. Germline assignment: CDR1 MRHNA and CDR2 SNTAGT. The V and J ends lost 3 bases and 8 bases, in that order; junction bases with no gene match: 5. This CDR3 region has 14 residues. CDR3 sequence reads: CASSDGTSFDEQFF. DNA of the CDR3: TGTGCCAGCAGTGATGGGACTAGCTTCGATGAGCAGTTCTTC.

CDR3 sequence: CAWTPGVLNYGYTF. CDR3 sequence (DNA): TGTGCCTGGACCCCCGGGGTGCTTAACTATGGCTACACCTTC. The chain recombines TRBV30 with TRBJ1-2; no clear D. Germline V gene data show CDR1 as GTSNPN and CDR2 as SVGIG (reference sequence). The V end lost 4 bases, the J end lost 1 base, and 13 bases lay between the germline ends. The CDR3 loop spans 14 amino acids.

This clone turned up a few times. The V call is TRBV19, the J call TRBJ1-4; D is ambiguous. This CDR3 has 15 residues. Germline CDR1 reads LNHDA; CDR2 reads SQIVND (reference sequence). Trimming removed 3 bases from V and 0 bases from J, with 8 bases in between. CDR3 loop: CASSIVHATNEKLFF. The CDR3 DNA reads TGTGCCAGTAGTATCGTGCACGCAACTAATGAAAAACTGTTTTTT.

This sequence joins TRBV6-5 and TRBJ1-5; possibly TRBD1 for D (5 bases). The CDR3 totals 14 residues. The ends were cut back, 5 bases at V and 4 bases at J, with 12 bases in the middle. The germline gives CDR1 MNHEY, CDR2 SVGAGI. The CDR3 loop reads CASSRGVNNQPQHF. The DNA of the CDR3 is TGTGCCAGCAGTCGGGGGGTAAATAATCAGCCCCAGCATTTT.

The chain employs TRBV30 and TRBJ1-1; possibly TRBD1 for D (5 bases). V lost 4 bases and J lost 1, with 16 bases in between. This CDR3 region has 15 residues. In germline, CDR1 is GTSNPN, CDR2 SVGIG (reference sequence). This chain's CDR3 is CAWILRGHPNTEAFF. The CDR3, as DNA: TGTGCCTGGATTCTCCGTGGACACCCGAACACTGAAGCTTTCTTT.

This clone was recorded a few times. This chain joins TRBV4-1 and TRBJ1-2; D is unclear. The V gene's germline CDR1 is MGHRA and CDR2 YSYEKL. V lost 0 bases, J lost 3 bases, and 11 bases lay in between. The CDR3 is made up of 15 amino acids. The CDR3 region is CASSQDLYPDYGYTF. The CDR3 bases are TGCGCCAGCAGCCAAGATCTGTATCCGGACTATGGCTACACCTTC.

This clone was counted a few times. The CDR3 is CASSKGRGLAKNIQYF. The CDR3 nucleotides read TGTGCCAGCAGCAAAGGGAGAGGATTAGCCAAAAACATTCAGTACTTC. The rearrangement joins TRBV21-1 to TRBJ2-4; the table's TRBD2 call for D was not verified on the DNA. TRBV21-1 is deemed a pseudogene. The length of the CDR3 is 16 residues.

CDR3 nucleotides: TGTGCCAGCACCGGGACTAGTAGCACAGATACGCAGTATTTT. Translated: CASTGTSSTDTQYF. The chain links TRBV18 to TRBJ2-3; 8 bases map to TRBD2. Per germline, CDR1 KGHSH and CDR2 LQKENI. The trim removed 8 bases at V and 0 bases at J, leaving 4 bases unmatched. The CDR3 contains 14 residues. Full variable domain (outside the CDR3, taken from reference TRBV18 and TRBJ2-3): NAGVMQNPRHLVRRRGQEARLRCSPMKGHSHVYWYRQLPEEGLKFMVYLQKENIIDESGMPKERFSAEFPKEGPSILRIQQVVRGDSAAYFCASTGTSSTDTQYFGPGTRLTVL.